The present T cell receptor beta chain was sequenced within a study of tumor-infiltrating lymphocytes in oesophageal squamous cell carcinoma. This clonotype turned up a few times. V gave up 5 bases and J gave up 1 base, with 8 bases separating them. CDR1 and CDR2 (germline): SGHVS, FNYEAQ. The CDR3 loop spans 13 amino acids. TCRdb fed the PCR reads into MiXCR, producing one record per CDR3 protein. Found here are more than 10,000 distinct CDR3 sequences, over 50% of them singletons; the top ten hold 28%. The rearrangement links TRBV7-6 to TRBJ1-1, with D hard to call. The clonotype was recovered from a female donor with esophageal squamous cell carcinoma. The specimen was esophageal tumor tissue. This chain's CDR3 is CASSQDTNTEAFF. The CDR3, as DNA: TGTGCCAGCAGCCAAGACACGAACACTGAAGCTTTCTTT.